The 29 T cell receptor beta chains given below trace back to one sample, sequenced in a study of OX40 agonist ivuxolimab in advanced cancers. Clones were read by immunoSEQ multiplex PCR, and TCRdb kept only the in-frame ones, dropping some. Of tens of thousands of clones in the sample, about 85% were seen once. The sample was CD4+ or CD8+ T cells sorted from blood, taken in a trial of the OX40 agonist ivuxolimab. The receptors here all came from an adult with an advanced solid tumor such as melanoma, head and neck, liver or kidney cancer.

V is TRBV5-4 and J is TRBJ2-3, with no clear D. Germline-derived CDR1 and CDR2 are SGHNT and YYREEE (reference sequence). The CDR3 sequence is 13 residues long. V lost 7 bases and J 1 base, leaving 10 bases between the germline ends. This CDR3 is CASSVRGTDTQYF. In DNA form, the CDR3 reads TGTGCCAGCTCCGTGCGAGGCACAGATACGCAGTATTTT.

V and J are TRBV28 and TRBJ2-5; possibly TRBD1 or TRBD2 for D (6 bases each). Germline loops: CDR1 MDHEN, CDR2 SYDVKM. The CDR3 extends over 15 amino acids. The V end lost 6 bases, the J end lost 4 bases, and 18 bases lay between the germline ends. CDR3 amino acids: CASSFSRGPGETQYF. CDR3 coding DNA: TGTGCCAGCAGCTTCTCTCGGGGGCCAGGAGAGACCCAGTACTTC.

This chain uses TRBV10-3 with TRBJ1-1, with D maybe TRBD1 (5 bases). Germline CDR1 and CDR2: ENHRY and SYGVKD. The CDR3 is made up of 15 amino acids. V lost 2 bases to trimming and J lost 5 bases, with 15 bases between them. CDR3 sequence: CAISEGVREGTEAFF. CDR3 bases: TGTGCCATCAGTGAGGGCGTCAGGGAAGGGACTGAAGCTTTCTTT.

V is TRBV6-6 and J is TRBJ1-1; D call uncertain. The ends were cut back, 2 bases at V and 0 bases at J, with 7 bases in the middle. Germline CDR1 reads MNHNY; CDR2 reads SVGAGI (reference sequence). The CDR3 sequence is 14 residues long. CDR3 residues: CASSYSRMNTEAFF. In DNA form, the CDR3 reads TGTGCCAGCAGTTACAGCAGGATGAACACTGAAGCTTTCTTT.

The gene calls are TRBV7-3 and TRBJ2-4; no clear D. The CDR3 is made up of 13 amino acids. With 5 bases removed from V and 6 bases from J, the gap between germline ends came to 11 bases. CDR1 and CDR2 (germline): SGHTA, FQGTGA. In DNA, the CDR3 is TGTGCCAGCAGCCAGGACCCTACAAACATTCAGTACTTC. It codes for CASSQDPTNIQYF. The full variable domain, its missing parts supplied by reference TRBV7-3 and TRBJ2-4, is GAGVSQTPSNKVTEKGKYVELRCDPISGHTALYWYRQSLGQGPEFLIYFQGTGAADDSGLPNDRFFAVRPEGSVSTLKIQRTERGDSAVYLCASSQDPTNIQYFGAGTRLSVL.

This chain uses TRBV6-5 with TRBJ1-1; unclear D gene. V lost 5 bases and J 5 bases, leaving 9 bases between the germline ends. Per the germline V gene, CDR1 is MNHEY and CDR2 is SVGAGI. The length of the CDR3 is 12 residues. The DNA of the CDR3 is TGTGCCAGCAGTAATCAAATGACTGAAGCTTTCTTT. It specifies CASSNQMTEAFF.

This chain uses TRBV27 with TRBJ2-7, with 7 bases identical to TRBD2. The CDR3 contains 15 residues. The V segment lost 1 base and the J segment 3 bases; nucleotides outside the gene matches: 6. Per germline, CDR1 MNHEY and CDR2 SMNVEV (reference sequence). The CDR3 spells CASSLYGTNNYEQYF. The DNA of the CDR3 is TGTGCCAGCAGTTTATATGGGACTAACAACTACGAGCAGTACTTC.

This chain joins TRBV6-1 and TRBJ1-3; D is unclear. CDR3 length equals 14 residues. Trimming pared 2 bases from V and 1 base from J, leaving 6 bases between. The V gene's germline CDR1 is MNHNS and CDR2 SASEGT. The DNA of the CDR3 is TGTGCCAGCAGTGAACAGGCGTCTGGAAACACCATATATTTT. Residues: CASSEQASGNTIYF.

The chain joins TRBV2 to TRBJ1-3; D uncertain. The CDR3 contains 12 residues. Germline V CDR1 and CDR2: SNHLY, FYNNEI. The V end was cut by 7 bases, the J end by 2 bases, with 6 bases between. The CDR3 loop is CASTAAGNTIYF. As DNA, the CDR3 is TGTGCCAGCACGGCAGCTGGAAACACCATATATTTT. Looking up the rest from reference TRBV2 and TRBJ1-3 gives the full variable domain: EPEVTQTPSHQVTQMGQEVILRCVPISNHLYFYWYRQILGQKVEFLVSFYNNEISEKSEIFDDQFSVERPDGSNFTLKIRSTKLEDSAMYFCASTAAGNTIYFGEGSWLTVV.

J is TRBJ1-1 and V is TRBV28; a possible D gene is TRBD1 (5 bases). V shed 2 bases and J shed 0 bases, with 16 bases lying between them. The CDR3 contains 17 residues. CDR1 MDHEN and CDR2 SYDVKM come from the germline V gene. Here the CDR3 DNA reads TGTGCCAGCAGTTTACAAATCCGACAGCCTCTGAACACTGAAGCTTTCTTT. This codes for CASSLQIRQPLNTEAFF.

The chain employs TRBV2 and TRBJ2-7; D is ambiguous. The germline CDR1 and CDR2 sequences are SNHLY and FYNNEI. Trimming removed 8 bases from V and 6 bases from J, with 17 bases in between. This CDR3 region has 13 residues. Written as DNA, the CDR3 is TGTGCCAGCGGCGCTCTAATGACTGGCGAGCAGTACTTC. Amino acid sequence: CASGALMTGEQYF.

CDR3 in DNA: TGTGCCAGTAGCGGGCGGGGGGCGCAAGGCAATCAGCCCCAGCATTTT. Its protein is CASSGRGAQGNQPQHF. V is TRBV19 and J is TRBJ1-5; TRBD1 is a possible D gene (6 bases). V was pared by 6 bases and J by 2 bases, with 17 bases between. CDR3 length: 16 amino acids. Germline V gene data show CDR1 as LNHDA and CDR2 as SQIVND (reference sequence).

This clone came up a few times. The V gene is TRBV18, the J gene TRBJ2-3, with D maybe TRBD2 (5 bases). The V end lost 0 bases, the J end lost 2 bases, and 15 bases lay between the germline ends. The CDR3 has 17 amino acids. Germline values: CDR1 KGHSH, CDR2 LQKENI. The CDR3 nucleotides read TGTGCCAGCTCACCACCGGTAGGAGGTCGTTCCACAGATACGCAGTATTTT. This codes for CASSPPVGGRSTDTQYF.

The chain links TRBV5-1 to TRBJ2-1, with 7 bases that match TRBD1. V gave up 4 bases and J gave up 7 bases; unmatched junction bases: 8. The CDR3 totals 14 residues. CDR1 and CDR2 from the germline V gene are SGHRS and YFSETQ. CDR3 in amino acids: CASSPRQGGNEQFF. DNA for the CDR3: TGCGCCAGCAGCCCAAGACAGGGCGGGAATGAGCAGTTCTTC.

The chain joins TRBV7-3 to TRBJ2-1; 8 bases line up with TRBD2. This CDR3 is 17 amino acids long. The junction had 13 bases not matched to a gene; V was cut back by 0 bases and J by 9 bases. Germline V CDR1 and CDR2: SGHTA, FQGTGA. The CDR3 loop is CASSLTPRGAGVAEQFF. The CDR3 region has the DNA TGTGCCAGCAGCTTAACGCCCCGGGGAGCGGGGGTTGCTGAGCAGTTCTTC.

The V gene is TRBV30, the J gene TRBJ2-5; 9 bases agree with TRBD2. CDR3 length: 13 amino acids. Unmatched junction bases numbered 5, after V lost 6 bases and J lost 3 bases. Germline V gives CDR1 GTSNPN, CDR2 SVGIG (reference sequence). CDR3 coding DNA: TGTGCCTGCCAGACTAGCGGAGAAGAGACCCAGTACTTC. This gives the protein CACQTSGEETQYF.

The V gene is TRBV6-1, the J gene TRBJ1-5; TRBD1 is a possible D gene (5 bases). Germline lookup yields CDR1 MNHNS and CDR2 SASEGT. V dropped 6 bases and J dropped 2 bases, with 14 bases sitting between them. The CDR3 is 15 amino acids. CDR3 coding DNA: TGTGCCAGCAGATTGCGCAGGGAAGGCAATCAGCCCCAGCATTTT. It translates to CASRLRREGNQPQHF.

Turning to this clone: Additional DNA sequences in this sample encode the identical CDR3. The V gene is TRBV11-1, the J gene TRBJ2-5, with D hard to call. The CDR3 covers 13 residues. Trimming cost V 3 bases and J 2 bases, with 7 bases left between them. Per the germline V gene, CDR1 is SGHAT and CDR2 is FQDESV (reference sequence). The CDR3 loop reads CASSFGQQETQYF. As DNA, the CDR3 is TGTGCCAGCAGCTTCGGGCAGCAAGAGACCCAGTACTTC. Filled out from reference TRBV11-1 and TRBJ2-5, the complete variable domain reads EAEVAQSPRYKITEKSQAVAFWCDPISGHATLYWYRQILGQGPELLVQFQDESVVDDSQLPKDRFSAERLKGVDSTLKIQPAELGDSAMYLCASSFGQQETQYFGPGTRLLVL.

The chain combines TRBV6-1 with TRBJ2-7; D is ambiguous. This CDR3 region has 14 residues. Between the trimmed V and J ends, which lost 5 bases and 2 bases, there was a span of 13 bases. Germline lookup yields CDR1 MNHNS and CDR2 SASEGT. CDR3 protein: CASSPSTGAYEQYF. CDR3 sequence (DNA): TGTGCCAGCAGTCCCAGTACCGGCGCCTACGAGCAGTACTTC.

V and J are TRBV5-4 and TRBJ2-5; no clear D gene. The V gene's germline CDR1 is SGHNT and CDR2 YYREEE (reference sequence). The CDR3 is 14 amino acids. The V gene lost 3 bases and the J gene lost 3 bases, with 12 bases spanning the gap. The CDR3: CASSSRGPEETQYF. CDR3 DNA: TGTGCCAGCAGCTCCCGTGGACCTGAAGAGACCCAGTACTTC.

The V and J genes are TRBV6-5 and TRBJ2-7; 11 bases line up with TRBD1. The CDR3 has 15 amino acids. Germline values: CDR1 MNHEY, CDR2 SVGAGI. After removal of 4 bases from V and 4 bases from J, the junction contained 6 bases not matched to a gene. The CDR3 region has the DNA TGTGCCAGCAGTTTTTCCGGGACAGGGGGTTACGAGCAGTACTTC. Translating it yields CASSFSGTGGYEQYF.

This chain joins TRBV5-4 and TRBJ1-5; TRBD1 might be the D (5 bases). This CDR3 has 16 amino acids. Trimming took 0 bases from V and 0 from J, leaving 10 bases between them. The germline V gene has CDR1 SGHNT and CDR2 YYREEE (reference sequence). The CDR3 DNA sequence: TGTGCCAGCAGCTTGGCATCGGGGCTTAGCAATCAGCCCCAGCATTTT. Its translation is CASSLASGLSNQPQHF.

The chain uses TRBV7-2 and TRBJ2-2; D possibly matches TRBD1 or TRBD2 (6 bases each). From germline, CDR1 is SGHTA and CDR2 FQGNSA. The ends were cut back, 2 bases at V and 5 bases at J, with 15 bases in the middle. The CDR3 loop spans 16 amino acids. CDR3 region: CASSLNPGAVTGELFF. DNA for the CDR3: TGTGCCAGCAGCTTAAACCCGGGGGCGGTGACCGGGGAGCTGTTTTTT.

This clone showed up just a few times. This chain connects TRBV6-1 to TRBJ1-2, with no clear D. CDR1 is MNHNS and CDR2 is SASEGT in the germline V gene. The germline V and J ends were trimmed by 1 base and 4 bases, with 13 bases remaining between them. This CDR3 is 15 amino acids long. CDR3 in DNA: TGTGCCAGCAGTGAAGATGCCTACGGACCCTATGGCTACACCTTC. Amino acids: CASSEDAYGPYGYTF.

The CDR3 reads CASSRLAGEGYEQYF. The CDR3 nucleotides are TGCGCCAGCAGCCGTCTAGCGGGTGAAGGGTACGAGCAGTACTTC. The chain recombines TRBV5-1 with TRBJ2-7; TRBD2 matches 8 bases. The CDR3 totals 15 residues. Germline V CDR1 and CDR2: SGHRS, YFSETQ. Germline trimming cut 4 bases from V and 4 bases from J; bases unmatched to any gene: 10. Supplemented by reference TRBV5-1 and TRBJ2-7, the full variable domain reads KAGVTQTPRYLIKTRGQQVTLSCSPISGHRSVSWYQQTPGQGLQFLFEYFSETQRNKGNFPGRFSGRQFSNSRSEMNVSTLELGDSALYLCASSRLAGEGYEQYFGPGTRLTVT.

This clone has only one observation. V is TRBV7-8 and J is TRBJ2-5; no reliable D call. Germline CDR1 and CDR2: SGHVS and FQNEAQ. Trimming stripped 6 bases from V and 1 base from J, with 12 bases between. CDR3 length equals 14 residues. The CDR3 bases are TGTGCCAGCAGTCCCCGACGATCCCAAGAGACCCAGTACTTC. As protein: CASSPRRSQETQYF.

A few counts support this clone. This rearrangement joins TRBV5-6 to TRBJ2-3; D possibly corresponds to TRBD1 (6 bases). The V gene's germline CDR1 is SGHDT and CDR2 YYEEEE. The V end lost 0 bases, the J end lost 1 base, and 15 bases lay between the germline ends. The CDR3 loop spans 17 amino acids. The CDR3 DNA follows: TGTGCCAGCAGCTTGGCATGGGGGCGTAGGGGCACAGATACGCAGTATTTT. Its translation: CASSLAWGRRGTDTQYF.

The chain is built from TRBV28 and TRBJ2-5, with 8 nucleotides matching TRBD2. The CDR3 runs to 15 residues. In germline, CDR1 is MDHEN, CDR2 SYDVKM. V lost 6 bases to trimming and J lost 0 bases; unmatched junction nucleotides: 6. The CDR3 DNA follows: TGTGCCAGCAGGATGGGCGGGGGGCACCAAGAGACCCAGTACTTC. Residues: CASRMGGGHQETQYF.

Notes on this clone: Mismatch with germline at one junction end may stem from a read error. J is TRBJ2-7 and V is TRBV7-2, with 8 bases aligning to TRBD2. The CDR3 sequence is 15 residues long. Germline loops: CDR1 SGHTA, CDR2 FQGNSA. CDR3 in amino acids: CASSLAGGGAYEQYF. In nucleotides, the CDR3 is TGTGCCAGCAGCCTAGCGGGTGGCGGTGCCTACGAGCAGTACTTC.